This TCR beta chain originates from a study of metastatic and nonmetastatic thyroid tumors (dated by TCRdb to about 2020). Turning to the overall study: The researchers compared repertoires between peripheral blood samples and tumor or nodule tissue samples from patients with malignant or benign thyroid disease. Overall study outcomes, separate from this receptor: TCR beta diversity was reported as significantly higher in malignant tumors than in benign nodules, in both blood and tumor samples.

Libraries were constructed by PCR. The sequencing machine was an Illumina HiSeq 4000. High-throughput sequencing was used to profile the TCR beta-chain CDR3 region of every patient. The study's own analysis went as follows. A classifier to discriminate distant-metastatic papillary thyroid cancer patients was built from CDR3 differences across clinicopathological groups. To measure repertoire diversity the researchers used the Shannon index, while the Morisita-Horn index served to gauge how similar the tumor and blood repertoires were. TCRdb reran the public reads through fastp at Q25 and MiXCR, keeping productive beta chains. None of the V and J calls come from the authors' own analysis; TCRdb made them. The sample contains roughly 38,000 clones, 9% to 13% of them found a single time. The ten largest clones capture approximately 8.8% of the sample. This clone was observed many times. Its specific antigen is unknown. The junction differs from germline at one of its ends, possibly a read error.

None of the patients had been given any treatment before thyroid surgery. Using T-cell receptor beta sequencing, the researchers looked back retrospectively at clinical samples from patients, gathered between the early 2010s and the late 2010s. Reading from cysteine to phenylalanine, the CDR3 counts 15 amino acids. Only the CDR3 part of the read is kept: 45 bases, read in frame from the first base. CDR1 and CDR2 were assigned from the germline V gene (reference sequence) as DFQATT and SNEGSKA. The chain joins TRBV20-1 to TRBJ2-6; tentative D gene TRBD2, with 6 bases matching. Specimen: blood. This TCR was sampled from a male donor with papillary thyroid cancer or a benign thyroid nodule (not recorded which). Some clones in this sample may be carry-over from other donors' samples. The CDR3 region: CSARVGGAGANVLTF. The DNA reads TGCAGTGCAAGAGTCGGAGGGGCTGGGGCCAACGTCCTGACTTTC.